This TCR beta chain emerged from a study of CD8+CD57+ T cells in acquired aplastic anemia. Study details: Sorting CD4+ and CD8+ cells gave DNA averaging approximately 2.9 ug. Findings of the study overall: Patients and controls had CD8+ Simpson's diversity values that were not significantly distinct.

Profiling of TCR beta VDJ combinations and CDR3 sequences used genomic DNA as template. TCRdb fed the reads into MiXCR, producing one record per CDR3 protein. This table holds around 430,000 distinct CDR3 sequences, roughly 34% found once. This CDR3 has 14 residues. Germline CDR1 is ENHRY and CDR2 is SYGVKD. CD8+CD57+ cell expansion, shown by flow cytometry, had occurred in the patients selected for sequencing. Patients were untreated when blood was sampled. This clonotype appeared once. Its antigen is unknown. Compared with germline, one end of the junction differs, possibly owing to a read error. The origin of this receptor is a human donor with aplastic anemia. The chain has TRBV10-3 and TRBJ1-6, with 7 bases fitting TRBD1. Sequences were obtained from sorted CD4+, CD8+, or CD8+CD57+ T cells (not recorded which) from PBMCs. The CDR3 protein is CASSETGYNSPLHF. DNA for the CDR3: TGTGCCAGCAGTGAGACAGGGTATAATTCACCCCTCCACTTT.